This is a list of T cell receptor beta chains from one sample in a study of blood T cells in healthy people across ages. TCRdb redid the calling of the 5' RACE reads with MiXCR, one entry per CDR3 protein. The sample includes fewer than 1.5 million distinct CDR3 sequences, 42% of them seen just once. The sample taken for sequencing was blood. These receptors all come from a young woman in good health. CDR3s include the opening cysteine and the closing phenylalanine or tryptophan. Each record gives: clone size, D gene, V gene, J gene, CDR3 protein, CDR3 DNA. A D gene is named only where the DNA matches it firmly. Rows may omit the clone size; those that give it use once, few, many or a size class.

abundance: NA; d_gene: NA; v_gene: TRBV10-3; j_gene: TRBJ1-5; CDR3aa: CATQENSNQPQHF; CDR3nt: TGTGCCACCCAGGAGAATAGCAATCAGCCCCAGCATTTT
abundance: NA; d_gene: NA; v_gene: TRBV20-1; j_gene: TRBJ2-7; CDR3aa: CSARDTREVTYEQYF; CDR3nt: TGCAGTGCTAGAGATACGAGGGAGGTCACCTACGAGCAGTACTTC
abundance: NA; d_gene: TRBD1; v_gene: TRBV10-3; j_gene: TRBJ1-6; CDR3aa: CAIREGTGSNSPLHF; CDR3nt: TGTGCCATCAGGGAGGGGACAGGGAGTAATTCACCCCTCCACTTT
abundance: few; d_gene: TRBD2; v_gene: TRBV6-2/TRBV6-3; j_gene: TRBJ2-5; CDR3aa: CASSYSTLAVKNEQYF; CDR3nt: TGTGCCAGCAGTTACTCGACCCTAGCGGTTAAGAATGAGCAGTACTTC
abundance: NA; d_gene: TRBD2; v_gene: TRBV15; j_gene: TRBJ2-7; CDR3aa: CATGLAENNEQYF; CDR3nt: TGTGCCACCGGACTAGCGGAGAACAATGAGCAGTACTTC
abundance: NA; d_gene: NA; v_gene: TRBV27; j_gene: TRBJ2-2; CDR3aa: CASTAFGVGELFF; CDR3nt: TGTGCCAGCACTGCATTCGGGGTCGGGGAGCTGTTTTTT
abundance: few; d_gene: TRBD2; v_gene: TRBV6-1; j_gene: TRBJ2-5; CDR3aa: CASSEEDWKGLVLQETQYF; CDR3nt: TGTGCCAGCAGTGAAGAGGATTGGAAGGGACTAGTCCTACAAGAGACCCAGTACTTC
abundance: NA; d_gene: NA; v_gene: TRBV27; j_gene: TRBJ2-5; CDR3aa: CASSFGGYYNEQYF; CDR3nt: TGTGCCAGCAGTTTTGGGGGGTACTACAATGAGCAGTACTTC
abundance: few; d_gene: TRBD1; v_gene: TRBV7-9; j_gene: TRBJ2-5; CDR3aa: CASSETETGVRETQYF; CDR3nt: TGTGCCAGCAGCGAAACCGAGACAGGGGTGAGAGAGACCCAGTACTTC
abundance: NA; d_gene: NA; v_gene: TRBV20-1; j_gene: TRBJ2-5; CDR3aa: CSAWYQETQYF; CDR3nt: TGCAGTGCGTGGTACCAGGAGACCCAGTACTTC
abundance: few; d_gene: NA; v_gene: TRBV6-1; j_gene: TRBJ2-5; CDR3aa: CASSEGGRGTETQYF; CDR3nt: TGTGCCAGCAGTGAAGGGGGACGGGGAACAGAGACCCAGTACTTC
abundance: few; d_gene: TRBD2; v_gene: TRBV6-2/TRBV6-3; j_gene: TRBJ2-3; CDR3aa: CASSYSRTSGNTDTQYF; CDR3nt: TGTGCCAGCAGTTACTCCAGGACTAGCGGGAACACAGATACGCAGTATTTT
abundance: NA; d_gene: NA; v_gene: TRBV27; j_gene: TRBJ2-1; CDR3aa: CASSSESYNEQFF; CDR3nt: TGTGCCAGCAGCTCCGAGTCTTACAATGAGCAGTTCTTC